This T cell receptor beta chain was identified in a study of T cells in Graves' hyperthyroidism and ophthalmopathy. Germline-derived CDR1 and CDR2 are DFQATT and SNEGSKA (reference sequence). The CDR3 sequence is 15 residues long. V lost 5 bases, J lost 6 bases, and 22 bases lay in between. TCR beta CDR3 region amplification was performed from RNA transcripts. A first-round RT-PCR of the TCR CDR3 used the HTBI primer set. TCRdb reprocessed the multiplex PCR reads via MiXCR and lists one record per CDR3 protein. This sample yields 500,000 to 750,000 distinct CDR3 sequences, of which 40% to 55% are seen a single time; roughly 8.2% belongs to the top ten. Uncontrolled infection, other autoimmune disease, pregnancy or lactation disqualified patients from enrolment.

This chain links TRBV20-1 with TRBJ1-2, with D hard to call. The sequenced sample consisted of peripheral blood or thyroid tissue (not recorded which). The sequence was obtained from a woman in her late teens or twenties with Graves' hyperthyroidism. In DNA form, the CDR3 reads TGCAGTGCTTTCGAGACTAGCGGGAGTGGAGATGGCTACACCTTC. It translates to CSAFETSGSGDGYTF.